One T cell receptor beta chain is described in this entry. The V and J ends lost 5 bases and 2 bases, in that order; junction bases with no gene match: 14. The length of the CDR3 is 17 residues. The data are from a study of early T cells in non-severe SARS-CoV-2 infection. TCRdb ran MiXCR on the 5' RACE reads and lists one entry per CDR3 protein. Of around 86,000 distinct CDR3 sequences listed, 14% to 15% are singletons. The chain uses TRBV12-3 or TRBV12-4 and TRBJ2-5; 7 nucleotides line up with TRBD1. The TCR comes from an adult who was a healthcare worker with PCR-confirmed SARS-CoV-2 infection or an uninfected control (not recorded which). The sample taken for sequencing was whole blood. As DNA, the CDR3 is TGTGCCAGCAGTCCGATCCTCAGGGGGAAGAATCAAGAGACCCAGTACTTC. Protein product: CASSPILRGKNQETQYF.